This passage covers 19 T cell receptor beta chains from one sample sequenced in a study of cytomegalovirus exposure and HLA in healthy donors. Assay used: immunoSEQ multiplex PCR; TCRdb lists only in-frame clones, some missing. The table shows fewer than 250,000 clones, with around nine tenths occurring only once. Sequencing input: PBMCs. Receptors were obtained from a young woman in good health and CMV-seropositive.

In its sample, this clone was seen once. The chain uses TRBV7-9 and TRBJ1-2; D might be TRBD1 (5 bases). CDR3 size: 15 residues. V gave up 2 bases and J gave up 5 bases, with 15 bases separating them. Germline CDR1 SEHNR, CDR2 FQNEAQ (reference sequence). As DNA, the CDR3 is TGTGCCAGCAGCTTACCAACAGGATTCCTTTATGGCTACACCTTC. Translated: CASSLPTGFLYGYTF. Together with reference TRBV7-9 and TRBJ1-2, the CDR3 gives the full variable domain: DTGVSQNPRHKITKRGQNVTFRCDPISEHNRLYWYRQTLGQGPEFLTYFQNEAQLEKSRLLSDRFSAERPKGSFSTLEIQRTEQGDSAMYLCASSLPTGFLYGYTFGSGTRLTVV.

The chain links TRBV27 to TRBJ2-2; D is perhaps TRBD2 (6 bases). This CDR3 is built from 15 residues. Germline assignment: CDR1 MNHEY and CDR2 SMNVEV (reference sequence). V dropped 6 bases and J dropped 3 bases, with 14 bases sitting between them. The chain's CDR3 is CASRPGLEDTGELFF. The DNA of the CDR3 is TGTGCCAGCAGACCGGGACTCGAGGACACCGGGGAGCTGTTTTTT.

This clone was counted once. This rearrangement joins TRBV27 to TRBJ1-5; perhaps TRBD1 as D (5 bases). The CDR3 is made up of 15 amino acids. CDR1 MNHEY and CDR2 SMNVEV come from the germline V gene (reference sequence). The ends were cut back, 1 base at V and 7 bases at J, with 14 bases in the middle. CDR3 sequence reads: CASSLWARGGQPQHF. CDR3 nucleotides: TGTGCCAGCAGTTTATGGGCCCGGGGGGGGCAGCCCCAGCATTTT.

This clone was picked up one time. The gene calls are TRBV6-5 and TRBJ2-3, with unresolved D. CDR3 length equals 15 residues. CDR1 is MNHEY and CDR2 is SVGAGI in the germline V gene. Trimming pared 2 bases from V and 5 bases from J, leaving 14 bases between. CDR3 coding DNA: TGTGCCAGCAGTTACCGGTGGCGGAAAGGAGATACGCAGTATTTT. It encodes CASSYRWRKGDTQYF.

The chain recombines TRBV5-6 with TRBJ1-1; D unclear. V dropped 1 base and J dropped 1 base, with 20 bases sitting between them. This CDR3 is 18 amino acids long. The V gene's germline CDR1 is SGHDT and CDR2 YYEEEE. CDR3 nucleotide sequence: TGTGCCAGCAGCTTGTGGGCCAAAACGGGGAGAGCGAACACTGAAGCTTTCTTT. As protein: CASSLWAKTGRANTEAFF.

For the CDR3, the DNA is TGCGCCAGCAGCTTGGGCAGGGAAGGCTACACCTTC. Its protein product is CASSLGREGYTF. The chain is built from TRBV5-1 and TRBJ1-2; possibly TRBD1 for D (5 bases). V was cut by 0 bases and J by 8 bases, with 8 bases left in between. CDR1 SGHRS and CDR2 YFSETQ come from the germline V gene. This CDR3 comprises 12 residues.

This chain uses TRBV5-1 with TRBJ2-7, with 10 nucleotides matching TRBD2. Germline V gives CDR1 SGHRS, CDR2 YFSETQ. The CDR3 loop spans 15 amino acids. V was pared by 4 bases and J by 6 bases, with 10 bases of the junction left unmatched. CDR3 nucleotide sequence: TGCGCCAGCAGCCGGACTAGCGGACGGGTTTTCGAGCAGTACTTC. Protein product: CASSRTSGRVFEQYF.

The chain has TRBV29-1 and TRBJ1-3; no definite D call. The CDR3 runs 11 residues. V lost 7 bases to trimming and J lost 1 base, with 5 bases between them. Germline V gene lookup returns CDR1 SQVTM and CDR2 ANQGSEA. The CDR3 here is CSAPSGNTIYF. In nucleotides, the CDR3 is TGCAGCGCTCCTTCTGGAAACACCATATATTTT.

V is TRBV2 and J is TRBJ1-5; 9 positions match TRBD1. This CDR3 has 14 residues. The V gene end was trimmed by 6 bases and the J gene end by 7 bases; junction bases not matched to a gene: 7. Germline V CDR1 and CDR2: SNHLY, FYNNEI. The CDR3 sequence is CASRETGGAQPQHF. CDR3 DNA sequence: TGTGCCAGCAGGGAAACAGGGGGCGCCCAGCCCCAGCATTTT.

The rearrangement uses TRBV2 and TRBJ2-1; TRBD1 is a possible D gene (5 bases). V was shortened by 4 bases and J by 1 base, with 5 bases between the two germline ends. CDR1 is SNHLY, CDR2 FYNNEI, per germline. The CDR3 contains 13 residues. This chain's CDR3 is CASSAGSYNEQFF. For the CDR3, the DNA is TGTGCCAGCAGTGCAGGGTCCTACAATGAGCAGTTCTTC.

The chain joins TRBV29-1 to TRBJ1-1; D is unclear. The germline V gene encodes CDR1 SQVTM and CDR2 ANQGSEA. The CDR3 length is 14 residues. V lost 3 bases to trimming and J lost 0 bases, with 11 bases between them. This CDR3 is CSVELRALNTEAFF. DNA of the CDR3: TGCAGCGTTGAGCTGCGGGCCTTGAACACTGAAGCTTTCTTT.

The chain has TRBV27 and TRBJ2-3; 8 nucleotides match TRBD1. CDR1 and CDR2 from the germline V gene are MNHEY and SMNVEV (reference sequence). The CDR3 is 13 residues long. Germline trimming cut 8 bases from V and 4 bases from J; bases unmatched to any gene: 5. CDR3 in amino acids: CASRQGIPDTQYF. The DNA of the CDR3 is TGTGCCAGCCGACAGGGGATCCCAGATACGCAGTATTTT.

The V gene is TRBV6-6, the J gene TRBJ2-1, with 9 nucleotides matching TRBD1. J gave up 6 bases and V 4 bases, and 7 bases lay outside the gene matches. Looked up from germline, CDR1 is MNHNY and CDR2 is SVGAGI (reference sequence). CDR3 size: 15 residues. This CDR3 is CASSSTDRGGNEQFF. The CDR3 bases are TGTGCCAGCAGTTCGACGGACAGGGGAGGCAATGAGCAGTTCTTC.

The genes are TRBV5-1 and TRBJ1-2; D uncertain. The germline V gene encodes CDR1 SGHRS and CDR2 YFSETQ. The CDR3 has 12 amino acids. Trimming took off 3 bases at V and 5 bases at J, with 8 bases between the two ends. CDR3 amino acids: CASSSSTYGYTF. The DNA for the CDR3 is TGCGCCAGCAGCTCCTCTACTTATGGCTACACCTTC. The variable domain in full, with the rest retrieved from reference TRBV5-1 and TRBJ1-2, is KAGVTQTPRYLIKTRGQQVTLSCSPISGHRSVSWYQQTPGQGLQFLFEYFSETQRNKGNFPGRFSGRQFSNSRSEMNVSTLELGDSALYLCASSSSTYGYTFGSGTRLTVV.

V and J are TRBV25-1 and TRBJ2-2; maybe TRBD2 (5 bases). The ends were cut back, 1 base at V and 4 bases at J, with 7 bases in the middle. Germline V lookup: CDR1 MGHDK, CDR2 SYGVNS. This CDR3 has 14 amino acids. In DNA form, the CDR3 reads TGTGCCAGCAGTGAATCCAGCGGCACCGGGGAGCTGTTTTTT. It is translated as CASSESSGTGELFF. Looking up the rest from reference TRBV25-1 and TRBJ2-2 gives the full variable domain: EADIYQTPRYLVIGTGKKITLECSQTMGHDKMYWYQQDPGMELHLIHYSYGVNSTEKGDLSSESTVSRIRTEHFPLTLESARPSHTSQYLCASSESSGTGELFFGEGSRLTVL.

This chain joins TRBV7-9 and TRBJ1-2; 8 bases align to TRBD1. The V and J ends lost 1 base and 4 bases, in that order; junction bases with no gene match: 5. The CDR3 has 15 residues. Germline-derived CDR1 and CDR2 are SEHNR and FQNEAQ (reference sequence). The CDR3 protein is CASSLERTGIYGYTF. The CDR3 DNA reads as TGTGCCAGCAGCTTAGAGAGGACAGGGATCTATGGCTACACCTTC. The full variable domain, in which reference TRBV7-9 and TRBJ1-2 provide the parts outside the CDR3, is DTGVSQNPRHKITKRGQNVTFRCDPISEHNRLYWYRQTLGQGPEFLTYFQNEAQLEKSRLLSDRFSAERPKGSFSTLEIQRTEQGDSAMYLCASSLERTGIYGYTFGSGTRLTVV.

This chain connects TRBV5-1 to TRBJ2-4, with D perhaps TRBD1 (6 bases). V was pared by 3 bases and J by 8 bases, with 12 bases between. There are 13 residues in the CDR3. Germline-derived CDR1 and CDR2 are SGHRS and YFSETQ. The CDR3 loop reads CASSYRELDIQYF. The DNA of the CDR3 is TGCGCCAGCAGCTACAGGGAGTTGGACATTCAGTACTTC.

The J gene is TRBJ2-3, the V gene TRBV25-1; 7 positions match TRBD1. The CDR3 spans 16 residues. Germline V lookup: CDR1 MGHDK, CDR2 SYGVNS. Losses at the gene ends were 3 bases for V and 2 bases for J; bases not matched to a gene: 8. In DNA form, the CDR3 reads TGTGCCAGCAGTGATCGGGACAGACGTACCACAGATACGCAGTATTTT. Translating gives CASSDRDRRTTDTQYF.

This chain connects TRBV11-2 to TRBJ2-5, with D uncertain. This CDR3 has 13 residues. V was trimmed by 1 base and J by 3 bases, leaving 6 bases between them. CDR1 SGHAT and CDR2 FQNNGV come from the germline V gene. CDR3 amino acids: CASSLGPEETQYF. As DNA, the CDR3 is TGTGCCAGCAGCTTAGGTCCGGAAGAGACCCAGTACTTC. Based on the CDR3 plus reference TRBV11-2 and TRBJ2-5, the full variable domain is EAGVAQSPRYKIIEKRQSVAFWCNPISGHATLYWYQQILGQGPKLLIQFQNNGVVDDSQLPKDRFSAERLKGVDSTLKIQPAKLEDSAVYLCASSLGPEETQYFGPGTRLLVL.